Following are 5 T cell receptor beta chains from one sample sequenced in a study of PD-1 blockade in classical Hodgkin lymphoma. The time point was: newly diagnosed, previously untreated cHL patient sample. The authors purified CD4+ T cells from thawed PBMCs by magnetic negative selection. Assay: immunoSEQ multiplex PCR; the TCRdb copy retains only in-frame clones and omits some. The sample consists of more than 25,000 clones, roughly nine tenths of them appearing once. The sample was CD4+ T cells from blood. The origin of the receptors is a human donor with classical Hodgkin lymphoma.

V gene TRBV6-5 combines with J gene TRBJ2-3, with TRBD1 identical over 10 bases. J lost 1 base, V lost 2 bases, and 3 bases had no gene match. Germline V lookup: CDR1 MNHEY, CDR2 SVGAGI. The CDR3 totals 16 residues. The CDR3 spells CASSYGTGAGTDTQYF. DNA for the CDR3: TGTGCCAGCAGTTACGGGACAGGGGCCGGCACAGATACGCAGTATTTT.

The chain couples TRBV10-3 to TRBJ2-3; 8 bases agree with TRBD2. CDR1 is ENHRY and CDR2 is SYGVKD in the germline V gene. The CDR3 has 15 residues. J was trimmed by 1 base and V by 6 bases; bases with no gene match: 6. The CDR3 nucleotides are TGTGCCATCAGGGTAGCGGGGACACGCACAGATACGCAGTATTTT. Its protein is CAIRVAGTRTDTQYF.

This sequence joins TRBV4-1 and TRBJ1-3, with D unclear. V was pared by 6 bases and J by 0 bases, with 9 bases between. Germline assignment: CDR1 MGHRA and CDR2 YSYEKL. The CDR3 length is 14 residues. This CDR3 reads CASSPGGSGNTIYF. DNA for the CDR3: TGCGCCAGCAGTCCTGGTGGCTCTGGAAACACCATATATTTT.

The V and J genes are TRBV29-1 and TRBJ2-7, with a weak D call TRBD1 (6 bases). Between the trimmed V and J ends, which lost 0 bases and 5 bases, there was a span of 14 bases. The CDR3 is 14 amino acids. Germline assignment: CDR1 SQVTM and CDR2 ANQGSEA. The CDR3: CSVEDPVGTNEQYF. The CDR3 bases are TGCAGCGTTGAAGATCCGGTAGGGACAAACGAGCAGTACTTC.

The chain recombines TRBV28 with TRBJ2-7, with 7 bases aligning to TRBD1. The CDR3 contains 12 residues. Germline values: CDR1 MDHEN, CDR2 SYDVKM. Unmatched junction bases numbered 5, after V lost 9 bases and J lost 3 bases. The CDR3 sequence is CASQTGNYEQYF. The CDR3 DNA reads TGTGCCAGTCAGACAGGGAACTACGAGCAGTACTTC. Using reference TRBV28 and TRBJ2-7 for the parts outside the CDR3, the full variable domain is DVKVTQSSRYLVKRTGEKVFLECVQDMDHENMFWYRQDPGLGLRLIYFSYDVKMKEKGDIPEGYSVSREKKERFSLILESASTNQTSMYLCASQTGNYEQYFGPGTRLTVT.